This TCR beta chain is from a study of T cells after yellow fever vaccination. Study summary: Each low-cell-number fraction was prepared by means of SMART-Seq v4 Ultra Low Input.

5'RACE template switching added a universal primer site and UMIs to TCR cDNA. MiXCR was run by TCRdb on the 5' RACE reads, yielding one entry per CDR3 protein. The sample holds roughly 310,000 distinct CDR3 sequences, 8.5% to 10% seen once. Notes on the study in general: Reappearing after the booster were most of the clones from primary vaccination (96% CD4, approximately 89% CD8).

About this clonotype itself: Its antigen is still unknown.

The CDR3 totals 14 residues. Trimming removed 7 bases from V and 1 base from J; junction bases left unmatched: 5. The germline gives CDR1 MNHEY, CDR2 SVGEGT. The chain carries TRBV6-2 or TRBV6-3 and TRBJ2-3; 7 bases are shared with TRBD1. This TCR derives from a man aged 18 to 30 who received the YFV17D yellow fever vaccine. Specimen: PBMCs, collected on the day of the first yellow fever vaccination. DNA for the CDR3: TGTGCCAGCACTAGGGGGCCCCGCACAGATACGCAGTATTTT. Translated: CASTRGPRTDTQYF.